The entry below describes one T cell receptor (beta chain). The junction does not match germline at one end; this may be a read error. This specimen belongs to a study of metastatic and nonmetastatic thyroid tumors. TCRdb re-analyzed the PCR reads using MiXCR. The sample lists 23,000 or so clones; roughly 21% were seen once. Every patient was untreated before thyroid surgery. The sequence was collected from a female donor with papillary thyroid cancer or a benign thyroid nodule (not recorded which). Some clones in this sample may be carry-over from other donors' samples. The sequenced sample consisted of blood.

The CDR3 sequence is CASSDDRNQPKHF. The CDR3 DNA reads as TGTGCCAGCAGCGACGACAGGAATCAGCCCAAGCATTTT. V is TRBV28 and J is TRBJ1-5, with D perhaps matching TRBD1 (6 bases). Per germline, CDR1 MDHEN and CDR2 SYDVKM. The CDR3 extends over 13 amino acids. Combining the CDR3 with reference TRBV28 and TRBJ1-5 gives the whole variable domain DVKVTQSSRYLVKRTGEKVFLECVQDMDHENMFWYRQDPGLGLRLIYFSYDVKMKEKGDIPEGYSVSREKKERFSLILESASTNQTSMYLCASSDDRNQPKHFGDGTRLSIL.